This note documents a single T cell receptor (beta chain) sequence. Its antigen has not been determined. The junction and the germline gene differ at one end; a read error may be behind it. The record originates from a study of response to subunit inactivated influenza vaccine (dated 2018 in TCRdb). Describing the broader study: Deep quantitative profiling of the T cell receptor repertoire was used in the study to follow responses to a trivalent subunit inactivated influenza vaccine.

The CDR3 numbers 15 residues from cysteine through phenylalanine. Solely the CDR3 DNA is kept, with 45 bases framed from the first base. The germline V gene sets CDR1 to SGDLS and CDR2 to YYNGEE. Findings and caveats that apply to the study as a whole: The authors proposed that each seasonal influenza vaccination may bring in only a limited number of new T cells.

Libraries were constructed by RT-PCR. Sequencing instrument: Illumina HiSeq 2500. TCRdb applied fastp at Q25 and MiXCR to the public reads, then kept only in-frame beta chains. For every CDR3 protein sequence, its rows merge into one entry that carries the most common genes and DNA. This sample is represented by about 480,000 distinct CDR3 sequences; around 25% of them were singletons. The top ten hold under 2.5% of the sample. Sequenced material: CD4+ T cells sorted from PBMCs, taken about 5 days after vaccination. The origin of this receptor is a man in his fifties or sixties who received an inactivated influenza vaccine. Donor details come from another sample of the same person, matched by shared clones. Recombination joined TRBV9 with TRBJ1-2, with 7 bases matching TRBD1. For the CDR3, the sequence is CDSSVGSTGFGGYTF. The sequence in DNA is TGTGACAGCAGCGTAGGTTCGACAGGGTTTGGTGGCTACACCTTC.